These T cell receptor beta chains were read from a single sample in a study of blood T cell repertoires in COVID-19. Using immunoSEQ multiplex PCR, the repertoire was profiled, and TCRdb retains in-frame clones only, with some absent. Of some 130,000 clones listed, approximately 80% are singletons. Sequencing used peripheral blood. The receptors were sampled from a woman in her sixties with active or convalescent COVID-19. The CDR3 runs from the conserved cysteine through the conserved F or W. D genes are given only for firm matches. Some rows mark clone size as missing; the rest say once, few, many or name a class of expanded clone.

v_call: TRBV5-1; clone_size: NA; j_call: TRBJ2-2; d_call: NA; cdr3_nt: TGCGCCAGCAGCTTGCAGCCCCGGGGCACCGGGGAGCTGTTTTTT; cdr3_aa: CASSLQPRGTGELFF
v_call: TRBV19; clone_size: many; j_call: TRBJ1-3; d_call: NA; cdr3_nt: TGTGCCAGTAGTATAGACCGCTCTGGAAACACCATATATTTT; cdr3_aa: CASSIDRSGNTIYF
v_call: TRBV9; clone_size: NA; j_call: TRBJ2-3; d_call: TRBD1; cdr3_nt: TGTGCCAGCAGCGCCCGGACAGGGGCTAGCACAGATACGCAGTATTTT; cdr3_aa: CASSARTGASTDTQYF
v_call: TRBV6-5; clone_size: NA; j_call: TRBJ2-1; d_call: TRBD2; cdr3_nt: TGTGCCAGCAGTTACTTTCGCGGGGGGCAGGATGAGCAGTTCTTC; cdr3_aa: CASSYFRGGQDEQFF
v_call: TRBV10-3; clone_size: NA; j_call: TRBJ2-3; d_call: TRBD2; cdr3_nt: TGTGCCATCAGTGAAACACCGGGACTAGCGATACTTAGCACAGATACGCAGTATTTT; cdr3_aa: CAISETPGLAILSTDTQYF
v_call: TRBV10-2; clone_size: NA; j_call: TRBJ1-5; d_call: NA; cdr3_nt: TGCGCCAGCAGTGAGTCGGGCAGGGTAGATCAGCCCCAGCATTTT; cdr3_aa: CASSESGRVDQPQHF
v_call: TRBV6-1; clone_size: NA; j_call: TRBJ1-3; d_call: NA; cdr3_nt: TGTGCCAGCAGTGAAGAAGAGGGCTCGGGAAACACCATATATTTT; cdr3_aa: CASSEEEGSGNTIYF
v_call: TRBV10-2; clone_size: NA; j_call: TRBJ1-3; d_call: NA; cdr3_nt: TGCGCCAGCAGTGAATCCACAGGGATTGGAAACACCATATATTTT; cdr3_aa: CASSESTGIGNTIYF
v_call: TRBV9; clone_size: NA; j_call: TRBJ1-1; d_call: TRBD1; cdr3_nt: TGTGCCAGCAGCGTAGGACAGGGGGCGCGAATTAGCGGCGCTGAAGCTTTCTTT; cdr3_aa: CASSVGQGARISGAEAFF
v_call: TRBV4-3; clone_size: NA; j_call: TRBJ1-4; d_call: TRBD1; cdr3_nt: TGCGCCAGCAGCCAAGATCTGGGACAGTATCACGGTGAAAAACTGTTTTTT; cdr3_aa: CASSQDLGQYHGEKLFF
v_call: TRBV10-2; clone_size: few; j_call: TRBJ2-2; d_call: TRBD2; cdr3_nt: TGCGCCAGCAGGGCGGGGGAAAACACCGGGGAGCTGTTTTTT; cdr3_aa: CASRAGENTGELFF
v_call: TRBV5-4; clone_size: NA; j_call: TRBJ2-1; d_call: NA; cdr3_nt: TGTGCCAGCAGCTTGGACATCTCCTACAATGAGCAGTTCTTC; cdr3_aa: CASSLDISYNEQFF
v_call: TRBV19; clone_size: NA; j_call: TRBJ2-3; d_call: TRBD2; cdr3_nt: TGTGCCAGTAGTATAGGCGGGGGGAGCACAGATACGCAGTATTTT; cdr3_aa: CASSIGGGSTDTQYF
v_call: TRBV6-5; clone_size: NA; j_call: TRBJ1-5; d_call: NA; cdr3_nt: TGTGCCAGCAAGCTCGACAGGCAAACGAATCAGCCCCAGCATTTT; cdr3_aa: CASKLDRQTNQPQHF
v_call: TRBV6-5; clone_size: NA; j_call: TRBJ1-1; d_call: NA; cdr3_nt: TGTGCCAGCCAACAGGCCTCTGAAGCTTTCTTT; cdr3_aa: CASQQASEAFF
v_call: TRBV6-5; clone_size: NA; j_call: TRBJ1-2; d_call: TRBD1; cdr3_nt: TGTGCCAGCAGTAAACGGACAGGAACCTATGGCTACACCTTC; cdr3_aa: CASSKRTGTYGYTF
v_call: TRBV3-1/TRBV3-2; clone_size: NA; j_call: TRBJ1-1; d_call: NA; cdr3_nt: TGTGCCAGCAGCCAAGACGCGGGGGGGAACACTGAAGCTTTCTTT; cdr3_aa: CASSQDAGGNTEAFF
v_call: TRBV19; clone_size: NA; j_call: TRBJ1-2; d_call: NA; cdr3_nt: TGTGCCAGCCGGGTCCTGAACTATGGCTACACCTTC; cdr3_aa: CASRVLNYGYTF
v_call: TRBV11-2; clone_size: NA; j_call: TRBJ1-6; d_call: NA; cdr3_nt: TGTGCCAGCAGCCTCGGAGGTGCCGCTAATTCACCCCTCCACTTT; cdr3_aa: CASSLGGAANSPLHF
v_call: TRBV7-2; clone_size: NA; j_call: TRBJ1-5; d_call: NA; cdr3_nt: TGTGCCAGCAGCGTAGTTCAGGGGCAGCCCCAGCATTTT; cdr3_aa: CASSVVQGQPQHF
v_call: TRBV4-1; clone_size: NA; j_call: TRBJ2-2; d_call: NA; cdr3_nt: TGCGCCAGCACCGTCGCGGTGGGGGGACTTAGCACCGGGGAGCTGTTTTTT; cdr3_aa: CASTVAVGGLSTGELFF
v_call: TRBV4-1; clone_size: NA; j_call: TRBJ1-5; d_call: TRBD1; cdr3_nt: TGCGCCAGCAGCGACAGGGGGATGGAGCCCCAGCATTTT; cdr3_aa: CASSDRGMEPQHF
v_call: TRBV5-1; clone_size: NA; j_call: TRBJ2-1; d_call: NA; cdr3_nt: TGCGCCAGCAGACTCGACAGCTACAATGAGCAGTTCTTC; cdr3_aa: CASRLDSYNEQFF
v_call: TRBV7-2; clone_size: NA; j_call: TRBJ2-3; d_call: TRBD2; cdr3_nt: TGTGCCAGCAGCTTAGTTACTAGCGGGGCAGATACGCAGTATTTT; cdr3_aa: CASSLVTSGADTQYF
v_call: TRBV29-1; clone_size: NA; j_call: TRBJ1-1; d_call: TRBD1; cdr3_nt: TGCAGCGTTAAAAAGACAGGGTTTGGGTACACTGAAGCTTTCTTT; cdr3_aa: CSVKKTGFGYTEAFF
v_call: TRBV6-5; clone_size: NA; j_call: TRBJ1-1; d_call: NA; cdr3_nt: TGTGCCAGCAGCCCGCTACAGGGACTGAACACTGAAGCTTTCTTT; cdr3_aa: CASSPLQGLNTEAFF
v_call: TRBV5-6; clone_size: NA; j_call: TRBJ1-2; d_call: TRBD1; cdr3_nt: TGTGCCAGCAGCCAGGGACAGAACTATGGCTACACCTTC; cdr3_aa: CASSQGQNYGYTF
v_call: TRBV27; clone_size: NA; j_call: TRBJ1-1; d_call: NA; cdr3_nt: TGTGCCAGCAGTTTATCGGTACTCCAGAACACTGAAGCTTTCTTT; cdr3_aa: CASSLSVLQNTEAFF